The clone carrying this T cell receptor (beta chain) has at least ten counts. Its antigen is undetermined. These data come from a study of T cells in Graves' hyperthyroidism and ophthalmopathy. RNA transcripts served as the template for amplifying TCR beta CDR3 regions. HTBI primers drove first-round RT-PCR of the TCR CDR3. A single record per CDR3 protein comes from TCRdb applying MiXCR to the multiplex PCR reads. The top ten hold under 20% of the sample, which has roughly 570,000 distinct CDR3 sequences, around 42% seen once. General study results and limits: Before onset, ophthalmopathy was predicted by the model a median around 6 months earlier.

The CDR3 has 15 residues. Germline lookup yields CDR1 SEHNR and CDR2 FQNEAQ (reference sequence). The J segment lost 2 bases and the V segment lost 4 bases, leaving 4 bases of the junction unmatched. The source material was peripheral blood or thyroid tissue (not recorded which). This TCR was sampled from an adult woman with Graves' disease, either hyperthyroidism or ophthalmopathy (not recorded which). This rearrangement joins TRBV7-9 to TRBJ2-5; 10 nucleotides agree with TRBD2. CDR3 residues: CASSWSSGGQETQYF. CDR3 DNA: TGTGCCAGCAGCTGGTCTAGCGGGGGTCAAGAGACCCAGTACTTC.